This is a list of T cell receptor beta chains from one sample in a study of blood T cells in healthy people across ages. TCRdb passed the 5' RACE reads through MiXCR, listing each CDR3 protein once. The sample yields about 780,000 distinct CDR3 sequences, 46% seen once. The material sequenced was blood. These receptors were collected from a man older than 75 in good health. Each CDR3 is given with its conserved first and last residue. The order of the fields is D gene, J gene, V gene, clone size, CDR3 length, CDR3 DNA, CDR3 protein. D genes are given only for firm matches. Not every row has a clone size; where given, it reads once, few, many or a size class.

d_call: TRBD2
j_call: TRBJ2-1
v_call: TRBV6-2/TRBV6-3
clone_size: -
cdr3_length: 14
cdr3_nt: TGTGCCAGCTACGCTAGCGGGAGGGCCCCTGAGCAGTTCTTC
cdr3_aa: CASYASGRAPEQFF

d_call: TRBD2
j_call: TRBJ2-1
v_call: TRBV5-5
clone_size: -
cdr3_length: 18
cdr3_nt: TGTGCCAGCAGCTTGGGGGGTAGCGGGAGCCCCCCCTACAATGAGCAGTTCTTC
cdr3_aa: CASSLGGSGSPPYNEQFF

d_call: -
j_call: TRBJ2-7
v_call: TRBV2
clone_size: -
cdr3_length: 12
cdr3_nt: TGTGCCAGCAGTGAACGAAGATTCGAGCAGTACTTC
cdr3_aa: CASSERRFEQYF

d_call: TRBD1
j_call: TRBJ1-1
v_call: TRBV5-5
clone_size: -
cdr3_length: 15
cdr3_nt: TGTGCCAGCAGCACACTCACAGGGGGCAACACTGAAGCTTTCTTT
cdr3_aa: CASSTLTGGNTEAFF

d_call: -
j_call: TRBJ1-1
v_call: TRBV29-1
clone_size: -
cdr3_length: 12
cdr3_nt: TGCAGCGTTGAACAACTTTCCACTGAAGCTTTCTTT
cdr3_aa: CSVEQLSTEAFF

d_call: -
j_call: TRBJ2-1
v_call: TRBV11-2
clone_size: -
cdr3_length: 17
cdr3_nt: TGTGCCAGCAGCCCACAGGGTGCACGGGTTATCTACAATGAGCAGTTCTTC
cdr3_aa: CASSPQGARVIYNEQFF

d_call: -
j_call: TRBJ2-1
v_call: TRBV4-2
clone_size: once
cdr3_length: 14
cdr3_nt: TGTGCCAGCAGCCATCAAATAGGGGAGGAGACCCAGTTCTTC
cdr3_aa: CASSHQIGEETQFF

d_call: TRBD2
j_call: TRBJ2-2
v_call: TRBV2
clone_size: -
cdr3_length: 14
cdr3_nt: TGTGCCAGCAAGGCTAGCGGGATGGTCGGGGAGCTGTTTTTT
cdr3_aa: CASKASGMVGELFF

d_call: -
j_call: TRBJ1-1
v_call: TRBV12-3/TRBV12-4
clone_size: -
cdr3_length: 14
cdr3_nt: TGTGCCAGCAGTGTATCGGGGGTGAACACTGAAGCTTTCTTT
cdr3_aa: CASSVSGVNTEAFF

d_call: TRBD1
j_call: TRBJ2-3
v_call: TRBV15
clone_size: -
cdr3_length: 16
cdr3_nt: TGTGCCACCAGCGCGATACCGGGACAGGGCACAGATACGCAGTATTTT
cdr3_aa: CATSAIPGQGTDTQYF

d_call: TRBD1
j_call: TRBJ2-3
v_call: TRBV7-2
clone_size: -
cdr3_length: 15
cdr3_nt: TGTGCCAGCAGCTTAGCTGGACAGGTATCAGATACGCAGTATTTT
cdr3_aa: CASSLAGQVSDTQYF

d_call: TRBD1
j_call: TRBJ1-2
v_call: TRBV27
clone_size: few
cdr3_length: 15
cdr3_nt: TGTGCCAGCAGATCCCCCGGGACAGGGGCTGATGGCTACACCTTC
cdr3_aa: CASRSPGTGADGYTF

d_call: TRBD1
j_call: TRBJ2-3
v_call: TRBV29-1
clone_size: many
cdr3_length: 15
cdr3_nt: TGCAGCGTTGCTACCGACAGGGAGAGCACAGATACGCAGTATTTT
cdr3_aa: CSVATDRESTDTQYF

d_call: -
j_call: TRBJ2-3
v_call: TRBV20-1
clone_size: few
cdr3_length: 15
cdr3_nt: TGCAGTGCTTATCGGGACACATTAGTGGGTGATACGCAGTATTTT
cdr3_aa: CSAYRDTLVGDTQYF

d_call: TRBD1
j_call: TRBJ2-5
v_call: TRBV20-1
clone_size: once
cdr3_length: 14
cdr3_nt: TGCAGTGCGCGGGGACAGGGAGCCTTGGAGACCCAGTACTTC
cdr3_aa: CSARGQGALETQYF

d_call: -
j_call: TRBJ2-7
v_call: TRBV20-1
clone_size: -
cdr3_length: 13
cdr3_nt: TGCAGTGCTAGAGAGACAGCCTACAATGAGCAGTACTTC
cdr3_aa: CSARETAYNEQYF

d_call: -
j_call: TRBJ2-1
v_call: TRBV7-2
clone_size: -
cdr3_length: 13
cdr3_nt: TGTGCCAGCAGATCAGACCATTACAATGAGCAGTTCTTC
cdr3_aa: CASRSDHYNEQFF

d_call: TRBD2
j_call: TRBJ2-1
v_call: TRBV5-1
clone_size: -
cdr3_length: 16
cdr3_nt: TGCGCCAGCAGCTTGGCAAACGGGAGGGCCTCAAGGGAGCAGTTCTTC
cdr3_aa: CASSLANGRASREQFF

d_call: TRBD2
j_call: TRBJ2-7
v_call: TRBV20-1
clone_size: -
cdr3_length: 14
cdr3_nt: TGCAGTGCTATCTTTGGACTAGGAAATTGGGAGCAGTACTTC
cdr3_aa: CSAIFGLGNWEQYF

d_call: TRBD2
j_call: TRBJ2-1
v_call: TRBV12-3/TRBV12-4
clone_size: -
cdr3_length: 15
cdr3_nt: TGTGCCAACTCATCTAGGGCTAGCGGGACCGATGGGCAGTTCTTC
cdr3_aa: CANSSRASGTDGQFF

d_call: -
j_call: TRBJ1-1
v_call: TRBV6-1
clone_size: -
cdr3_length: 13
cdr3_nt: TGTGCCAGCAGTGAAACCATGTACACTGAAGCTTTCTTT
cdr3_aa: CASSETMYTEAFF

d_call: -
j_call: TRBJ1-2
v_call: TRBV3-1
clone_size: -
cdr3_length: 12
cdr3_nt: TGTGCCAGCAGGGGTTCCTTCTATAGCTACACCTTC
cdr3_aa: CASRGSFYSYTF

d_call: -
j_call: TRBJ2-5
v_call: TRBV20-1
clone_size: -
cdr3_length: 15
cdr3_nt: TGCAGTGCTAGAGATCCCCGGGACACGCAAGAGACCCAGTACTTC
cdr3_aa: CSARDPRDTQETQYF